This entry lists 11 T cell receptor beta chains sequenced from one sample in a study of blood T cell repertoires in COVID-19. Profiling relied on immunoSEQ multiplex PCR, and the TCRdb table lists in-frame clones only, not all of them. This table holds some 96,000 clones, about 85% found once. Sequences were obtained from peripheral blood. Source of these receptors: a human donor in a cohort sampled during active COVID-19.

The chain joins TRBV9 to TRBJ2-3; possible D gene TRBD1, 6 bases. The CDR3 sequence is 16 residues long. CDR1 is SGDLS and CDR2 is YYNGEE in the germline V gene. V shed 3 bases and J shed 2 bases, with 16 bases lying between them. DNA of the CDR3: TGTGCCAGCAGCGCCCCACCGGGACACCTCACAGATACGCAGTATTTT. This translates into CASSAPPGHLTDTQYF. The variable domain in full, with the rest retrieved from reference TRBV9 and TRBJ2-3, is DSGVTQTPKHLITATGQRVTLRCSPRSGDLSVYWYQQSLDQGLQFLIQYYNGEERAKGNILERFSAQQFPDLHSELNLSSLELGDSALYFCASSAPPGHLTDTQYFGPGTRLTVL.

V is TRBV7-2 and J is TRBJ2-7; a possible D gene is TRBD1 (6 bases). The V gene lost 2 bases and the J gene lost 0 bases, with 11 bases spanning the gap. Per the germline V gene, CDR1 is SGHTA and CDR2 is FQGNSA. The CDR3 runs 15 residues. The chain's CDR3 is CASSLSRGGSYEQYF. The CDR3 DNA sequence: TGTGCCAGCAGCTTATCCAGAGGGGGCTCCTACGAGCAGTACTTC.

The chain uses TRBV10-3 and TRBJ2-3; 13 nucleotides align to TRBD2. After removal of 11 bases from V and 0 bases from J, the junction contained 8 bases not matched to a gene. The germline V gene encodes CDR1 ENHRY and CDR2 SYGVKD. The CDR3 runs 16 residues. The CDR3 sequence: CAARTSGGHSTDTQYF. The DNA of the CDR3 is TGTGCCGCCAGGACTAGCGGGGGCCATAGCACAGATACGCAGTATTTT.

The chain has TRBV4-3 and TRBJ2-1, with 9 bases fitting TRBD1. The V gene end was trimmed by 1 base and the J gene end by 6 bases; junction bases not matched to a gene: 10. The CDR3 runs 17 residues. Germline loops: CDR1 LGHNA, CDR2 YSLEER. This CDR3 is CASSQGNSQGASNEQFF. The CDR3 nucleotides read TGCGCCAGCAGCCAAGGCAACTCACAGGGGGCGAGCAATGAGCAGTTCTTC.

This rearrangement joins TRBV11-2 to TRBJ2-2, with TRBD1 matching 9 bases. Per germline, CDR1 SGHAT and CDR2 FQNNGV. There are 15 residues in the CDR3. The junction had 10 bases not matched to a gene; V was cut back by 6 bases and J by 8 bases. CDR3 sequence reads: CASRTPGQGSGELFF. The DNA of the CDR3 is TGTGCCAGCAGGACACCGGGACAGGGTTCAGGGGAGCTGTTTTTT.

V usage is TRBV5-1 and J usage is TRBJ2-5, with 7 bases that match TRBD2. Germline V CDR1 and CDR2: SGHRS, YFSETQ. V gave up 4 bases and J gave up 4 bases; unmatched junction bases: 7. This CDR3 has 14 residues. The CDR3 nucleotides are TGCGCCAGCAGCCAGGACCCGGGGGGAGAGACCCAGTACTTC. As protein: CASSQDPGGETQYF.

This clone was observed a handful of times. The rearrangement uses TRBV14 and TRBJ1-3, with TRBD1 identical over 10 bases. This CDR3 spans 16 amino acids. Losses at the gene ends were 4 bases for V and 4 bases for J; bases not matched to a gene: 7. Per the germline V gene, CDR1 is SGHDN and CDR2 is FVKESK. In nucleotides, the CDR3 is TGTGCCAGCAGCCGGGGACAGGGGTATACAGGAAACACCATATATTTT. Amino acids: CASSRGQGYTGNTIYF.

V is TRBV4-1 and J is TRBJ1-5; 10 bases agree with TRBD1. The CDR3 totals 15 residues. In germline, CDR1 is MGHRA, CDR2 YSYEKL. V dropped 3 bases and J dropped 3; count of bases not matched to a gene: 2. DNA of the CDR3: TGCGCCAGCAGCCAGGGGACAGGGGCCAATCAGCCCCAGCATTTT. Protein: CASSQGTGANQPQHF.

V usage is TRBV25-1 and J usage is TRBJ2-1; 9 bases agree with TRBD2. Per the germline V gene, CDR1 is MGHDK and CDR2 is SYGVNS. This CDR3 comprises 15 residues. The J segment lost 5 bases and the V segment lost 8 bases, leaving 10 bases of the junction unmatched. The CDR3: CASAEAGGPHNEQFF. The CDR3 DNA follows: TGTGCCAGCGCAGAGGCGGGAGGGCCCCACAATGAGCAGTTCTTC.

The CDR3 bases are TGTGCCAGCAGTCTACGCACAGATACGCAGTATTTT. Translation: CASSLRTDTQYF. This chain links TRBV12-3 or TRBV12-4 with TRBJ2-3, with D unclear. The V gene lost 5 bases and the J gene lost 1 base, with 4 bases spanning the gap. The CDR3 extends over 12 amino acids.

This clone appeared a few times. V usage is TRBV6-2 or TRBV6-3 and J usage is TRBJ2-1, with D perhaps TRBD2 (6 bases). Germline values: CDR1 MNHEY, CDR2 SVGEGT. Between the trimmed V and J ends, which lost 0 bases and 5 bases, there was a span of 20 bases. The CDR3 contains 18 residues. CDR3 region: CASSYSSLIGGPNNEQFF. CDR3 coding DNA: TGTGCCAGCAGTTACTCGAGCTTGATCGGGGGACCGAACAATGAGCAGTTCTTC.